What follows are 7 T cell receptor beta chains derived from one specimen sequenced in a study of spatial heterogeneity in lung cancer. Time point here: blood at routine non-recurrence follow-up after resection. TCRdb reprocessed the 5' RACE reads via MiXCR and lists one record per CDR3 protein. The table records roughly 16,000 distinct CDR3 sequences, roughly 6.3% of them present only once. This sample comprised PBMCs, obtained at follow-up. These receptors were collected from a male donor with early-stage non-small cell lung cancer.

This clonotype occurred many times. This rearrangement joins TRBV12-3 or TRBV12-4 to TRBJ2-6, with no clear D. The CDR3 sequence is 14 residues long. V was clipped by 3 bases and J by 0 bases, with 3 bases between them. CDR3: CASSLSSGANVLTF. The CDR3 bases are TGTGCCAGCAGTTTGAGCTCTGGGGCCAACGTCCTGACTTTC.

This clonotype was counted many times. The chain has TRBV6-5 and TRBJ1-1, with 7 bases aligning to TRBD1. With 6 bases clipped from V and 5 bases from J, the junction kept 6 bases outside the gene matches. This CDR3 is built from 13 residues. Germline V lookup: CDR1 MNHEY, CDR2 SVGAGI. The CDR3, as DNA: TGTGCCAGCAGAGACAGGGAGGGGACTGAAGCTTTCTTT. It specifies CASRDREGTEAFF.

V usage is TRBV24-1 and J usage is TRBJ2-3; 7 nucleotides agree with TRBD2. This CDR3 comprises 18 residues. Germline CDR1 reads KGHDR; CDR2 reads SFDVKD. J was trimmed by 2 bases and V by 1 base; bases with no gene match: 11. The CDR3 protein is CATSDFGGAGDPTDTQYF. For the CDR3, the DNA is TGTGCCACCAGTGATTTTGGTGGGGCGGGAGACCCCACAGATACGCAGTATTTT.

This clonotype came up many times. The chain recombines TRBV18 with TRBJ2-7; 8 bases are shared with TRBD1. The V and J ends lost 3 bases and 4 bases, in that order; junction bases with no gene match: 2. CDR3 length: 13 amino acids. CDR1 KGHSH and CDR2 LQKENI come from the germline V gene. CDR3 amino acids: CASSPTGAYEQYF. The CDR3 coding sequence is TGTGCCAGCTCACCGACAGGGGCATACGAGCAGTACTTC.

This clonotype was seen many times. J is TRBJ1-2 and V is TRBV30; 7 bases align to TRBD1. The CDR3 spans 13 residues. Germline V CDR1 and CDR2: GTSNPN, SVGIG (reference sequence). V was clipped by 3 bases and J by 4 bases; unmatched bases: 5. The CDR3 DNA follows: TGTGCCTGGAGGAGGACAGGAACCTATGGCTACACCTTC. Translated, it gives CAWRRTGTYGYTF. Full variable domain (rest looked up from reference TRBV30 and TRBJ1-2): SQTIHQWPATLVQPVGSPLSLECTVEGTSNPNLYWYRQAAGRGLQLLFYSVGIGQISSEVPQNLSASRPQDRQFILSSKKLLLSDSGFYLCAWRRTGTYGYTFGSGTRLTVV.

This sequence joins TRBV5-8 and TRBJ2-7, with 10 nucleotides matching TRBD1. J gave up 2 bases and V 4 bases, and 6 bases lay outside the gene matches. Looked up from germline, CDR1 is SGHTS and CDR2 is YDEGEE. The CDR3 totals 15 residues. This chain's CDR3 is CASSVTGTGAYEQYF. As DNA, the CDR3 is TGTGCCAGCAGCGTCACCGGGACAGGGGCCTACGAGCAGTACTTC.

This clonotype was picked up many times. A junction boundary mismatches the germline segment, possibly from a read error. The chain combines TRBV27 with TRBJ2-2; D may correspond to TRBD1 or TRBD2 (5 bases each). Germline V CDR1 and CDR2: MNHEY, SMNVEV (reference sequence). The CDR3 sequence is 17 residues long. This chain's CDR3 is CASTEGRLSTPTRELFF. In nucleotides, the CDR3 is TGTGCCAGCACCGAGGGGAGACTATCGACCCCCACCCGGGAGCTGTTTTTT.